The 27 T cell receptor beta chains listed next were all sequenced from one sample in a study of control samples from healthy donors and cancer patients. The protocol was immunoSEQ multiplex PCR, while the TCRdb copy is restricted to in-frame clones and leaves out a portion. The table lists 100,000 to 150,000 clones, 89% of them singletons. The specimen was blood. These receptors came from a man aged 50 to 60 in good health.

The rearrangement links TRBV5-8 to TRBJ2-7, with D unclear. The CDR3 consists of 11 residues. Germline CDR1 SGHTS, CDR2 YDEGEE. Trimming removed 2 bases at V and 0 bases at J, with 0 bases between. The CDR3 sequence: CASSFSYEQYF. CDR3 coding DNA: TGTGCCAGCAGCTTCTCCTACGAGCAGTACTTC.

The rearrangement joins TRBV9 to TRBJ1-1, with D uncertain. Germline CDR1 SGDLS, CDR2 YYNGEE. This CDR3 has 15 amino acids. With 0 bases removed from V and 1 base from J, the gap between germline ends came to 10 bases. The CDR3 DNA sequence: TGTGCCAGCAGCGTAGAGGCAGCGGGGAACACTGAAGCTTTCTTT. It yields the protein CASSVEAAGNTEAFF.

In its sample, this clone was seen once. CDR3 bases: TGTGCCTGGACGCGGGACAGGACCTTCGAGCAGTACTTC. Translated: CAWTRDRTFEQYF. The gene calls are TRBV30 and TRBJ2-7, with 8 bases that match TRBD1. This CDR3 spans 13 amino acids. Germline trimming cut 4 bases from V and 6 bases from J; bases unmatched to any gene: 8. Germline assignment: CDR1 GTSNPN and CDR2 SVGIG (reference sequence).

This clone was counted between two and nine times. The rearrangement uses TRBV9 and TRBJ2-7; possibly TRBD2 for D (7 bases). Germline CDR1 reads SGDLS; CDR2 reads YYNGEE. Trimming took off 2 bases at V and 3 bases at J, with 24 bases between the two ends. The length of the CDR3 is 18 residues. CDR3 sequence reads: CASSVEPINGGLRYEQYF. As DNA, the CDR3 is TGTGCCAGCAGCGTGGAGCCTATTAACGGGGGGCTCCGCTACGAGCAGTACTTC.

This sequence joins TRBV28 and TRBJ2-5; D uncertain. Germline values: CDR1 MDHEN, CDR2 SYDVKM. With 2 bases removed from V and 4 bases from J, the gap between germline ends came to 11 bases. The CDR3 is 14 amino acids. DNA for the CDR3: TGTGCCAGCAGTTTACGGCCCTCTCGAGAGACCCAGTACTTC. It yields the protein CASSLRPSRETQYF.

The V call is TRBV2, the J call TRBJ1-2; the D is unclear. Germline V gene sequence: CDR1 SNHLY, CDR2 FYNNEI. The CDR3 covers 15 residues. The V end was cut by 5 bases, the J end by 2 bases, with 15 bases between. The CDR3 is CASSTGQRTNYGYTF. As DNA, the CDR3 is TGTGCCAGCAGTACCGGCCAGAGAACCAACTATGGCTACACCTTC.

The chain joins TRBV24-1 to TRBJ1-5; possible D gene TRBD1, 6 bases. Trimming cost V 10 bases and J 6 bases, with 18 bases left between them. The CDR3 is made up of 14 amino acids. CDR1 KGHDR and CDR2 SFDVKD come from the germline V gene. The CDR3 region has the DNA TGTGCCACAGCCGGGGGCGACCCAAGTCAGCCCCAGCATTTT. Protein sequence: CATAGGDPSQPQHF.

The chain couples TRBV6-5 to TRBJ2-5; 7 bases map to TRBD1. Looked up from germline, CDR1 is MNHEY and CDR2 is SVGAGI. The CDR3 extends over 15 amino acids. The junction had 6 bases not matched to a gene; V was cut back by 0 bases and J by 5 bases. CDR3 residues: CASSYSRGLLETQYF. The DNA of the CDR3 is TGTGCCAGCAGTTACTCCAGGGGGTTGCTTGAGACCCAGTACTTC.

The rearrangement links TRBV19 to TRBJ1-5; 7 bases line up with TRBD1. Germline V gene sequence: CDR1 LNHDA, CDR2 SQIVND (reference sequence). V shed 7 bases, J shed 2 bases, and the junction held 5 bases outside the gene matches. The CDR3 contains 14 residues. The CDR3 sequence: CASMEGAGNQPQHF. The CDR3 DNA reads TGTGCCAGTATGGAGGGGGCGGGCAATCAGCCCCAGCATTTT.

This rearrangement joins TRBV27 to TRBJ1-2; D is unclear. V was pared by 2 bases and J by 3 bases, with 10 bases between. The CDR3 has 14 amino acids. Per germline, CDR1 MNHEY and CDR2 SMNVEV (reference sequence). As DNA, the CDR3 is TGTGCCAGCAGTTTACTAGGCAAAGACTATGGCTACACCTTC. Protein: CASSLLGKDYGYTF.

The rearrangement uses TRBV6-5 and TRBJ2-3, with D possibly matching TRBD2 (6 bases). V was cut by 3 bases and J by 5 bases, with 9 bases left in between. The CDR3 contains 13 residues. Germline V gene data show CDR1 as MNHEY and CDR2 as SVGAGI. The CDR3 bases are TGTGCCAGCAGTTATAGCGGCGGAGATACGCAGTATTTT. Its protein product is CASSYSGGDTQYF.

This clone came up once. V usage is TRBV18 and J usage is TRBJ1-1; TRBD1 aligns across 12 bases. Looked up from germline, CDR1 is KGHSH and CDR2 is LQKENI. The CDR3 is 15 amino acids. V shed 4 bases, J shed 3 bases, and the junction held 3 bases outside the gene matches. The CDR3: CASSLGTGGYTEAFF. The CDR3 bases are TGTGCCAGCTCACTCGGGACAGGGGGCTACACTGAAGCTTTCTTT. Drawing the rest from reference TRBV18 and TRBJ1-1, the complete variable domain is NAGVMQNPRHLVRRRGQEARLRCSPMKGHSHVYWYRQLPEEGLKFMVYLQKENIIDESGMPKERFSAEFPKEGPSILRIQQVVRGDSAAYFCASSLGTGGYTEAFFGQGTRLTVV.

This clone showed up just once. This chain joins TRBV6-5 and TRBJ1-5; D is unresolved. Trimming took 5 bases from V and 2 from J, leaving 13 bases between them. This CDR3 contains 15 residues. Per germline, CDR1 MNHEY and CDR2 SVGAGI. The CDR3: CASSPVGSGNQPQHF. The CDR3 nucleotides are TGTGCCAGCAGTCCTGTAGGGTCTGGCAATCAGCCCCAGCATTTT.

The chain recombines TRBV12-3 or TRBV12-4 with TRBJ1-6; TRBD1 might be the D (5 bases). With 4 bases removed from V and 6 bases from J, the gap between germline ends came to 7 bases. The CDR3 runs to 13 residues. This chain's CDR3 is CASSYGGNSPLHF. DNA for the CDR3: TGTGCCAGCAGTTATGGGGGTAATTCACCCCTCCACTTT.

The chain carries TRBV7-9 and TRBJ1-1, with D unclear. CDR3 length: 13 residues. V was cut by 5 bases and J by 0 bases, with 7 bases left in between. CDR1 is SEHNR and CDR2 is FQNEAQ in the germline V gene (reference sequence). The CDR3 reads CASSPALNTEAFF. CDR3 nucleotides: TGTGCCAGCAGCCCGGCCCTGAACACTGAAGCTTTCTTT.

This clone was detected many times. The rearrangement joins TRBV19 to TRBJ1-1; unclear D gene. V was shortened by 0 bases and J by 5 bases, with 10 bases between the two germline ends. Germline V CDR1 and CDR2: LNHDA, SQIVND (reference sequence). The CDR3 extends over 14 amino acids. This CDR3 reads CASSIDIVSTEAFF. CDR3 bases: TGTGCCAGTAGTATAGATATAGTGAGTACTGAAGCTTTCTTT.

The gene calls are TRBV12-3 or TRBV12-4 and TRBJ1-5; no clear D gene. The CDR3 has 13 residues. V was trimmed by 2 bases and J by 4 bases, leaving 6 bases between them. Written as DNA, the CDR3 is TGTGCCAGCAGTTTAACACGGAATCAGCCCCAGCATTTT. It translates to CASSLTRNQPQHF.

CDR3 amino acids: CASSVRTSPEGTGELFF. CDR3 DNA sequence: TGTGCCAGCAGCGTCCGGACAAGTCCGGAGGGCACCGGGGAGCTGTTTTTT. This chain uses TRBV9 with TRBJ2-2; D is possibly TRBD2 (6 bases). V was shortened by 2 bases and J by 4 bases, with 18 bases between the two germline ends. Germline V gives CDR1 SGDLS, CDR2 YYNGEE. This CDR3 is built from 17 residues.

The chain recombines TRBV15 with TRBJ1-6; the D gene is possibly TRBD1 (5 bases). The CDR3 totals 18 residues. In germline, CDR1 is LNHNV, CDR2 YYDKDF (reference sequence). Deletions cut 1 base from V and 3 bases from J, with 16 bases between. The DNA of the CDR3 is TGTGCCACCAGCAGAGGCAGGGAGCAAGTTGGCTATAATTCACCCCTCCACTTT. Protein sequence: CATSRGREQVGYNSPLHF.

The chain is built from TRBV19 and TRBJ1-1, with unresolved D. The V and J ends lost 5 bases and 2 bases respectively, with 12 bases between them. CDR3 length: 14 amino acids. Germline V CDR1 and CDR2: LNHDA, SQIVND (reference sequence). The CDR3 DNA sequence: TGTGCCAGTAGTCTAATGACACACAACACTGAAGCTTTCTTT. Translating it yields CASSLMTHNTEAFF. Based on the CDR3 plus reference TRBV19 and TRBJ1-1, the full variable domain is DGGITQSPKYLFRKEGQNVTLSCEQNLNHDAMYWYRQDPGQGLRLIYYSQIVNDFQKGDIAEGYSVSREKKESFPLTVTSAQKNPTAFYLCASSLMTHNTEAFFGQGTRLTVV.

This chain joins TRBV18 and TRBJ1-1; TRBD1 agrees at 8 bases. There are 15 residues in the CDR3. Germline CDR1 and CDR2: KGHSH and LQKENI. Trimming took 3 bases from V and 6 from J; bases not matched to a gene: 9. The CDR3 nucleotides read TGTGCCAGCTCACCCTCGGACAGGGCCAGACCTGAAGCTTTCTTT. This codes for CASSPSDRARPEAFF.

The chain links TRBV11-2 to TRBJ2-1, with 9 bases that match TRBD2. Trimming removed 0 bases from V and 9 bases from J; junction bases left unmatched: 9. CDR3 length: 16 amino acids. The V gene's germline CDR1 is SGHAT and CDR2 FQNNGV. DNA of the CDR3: TGTGCCAGCAGCTTAGAGGGCGGGGGGGCCTACGGTGAGCAGTTCTTC. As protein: CASSLEGGGAYGEQFF. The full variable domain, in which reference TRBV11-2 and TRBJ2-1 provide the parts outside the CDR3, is EAGVAQSPRYKIIEKRQSVAFWCNPISGHATLYWYQQILGQGPKLLIQFQNNGVVDDSQLPKDRFSAERLKGVDSTLKIQPAKLEDSAVYLCASSLEGGGAYGEQFFGPGTRLTVL.

The CDR3 reads CASSPGGVNTEAFF. In nucleotides, the CDR3 is TGCGCCAGCAGCCCTGGGGGAGTGAACACTGAAGCTTTCTTT. This chain links TRBV5-1 with TRBJ1-1; possible D gene TRBD1, 5 bases. CDR3 length: 14 residues. Looked up from germline, CDR1 is SGHRS and CDR2 is YFSETQ. V was trimmed by 4 bases and J by 0 bases, leaving 10 bases between them.

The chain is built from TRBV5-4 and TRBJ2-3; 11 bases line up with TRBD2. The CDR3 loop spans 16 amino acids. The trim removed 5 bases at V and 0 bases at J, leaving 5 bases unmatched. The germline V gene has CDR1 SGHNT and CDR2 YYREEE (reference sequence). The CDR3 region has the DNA TGTGCCAGCAGTAAAAGACTAGCGGGGAGCACAGATACGCAGTATTTT. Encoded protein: CASSKRLAGSTDTQYF.

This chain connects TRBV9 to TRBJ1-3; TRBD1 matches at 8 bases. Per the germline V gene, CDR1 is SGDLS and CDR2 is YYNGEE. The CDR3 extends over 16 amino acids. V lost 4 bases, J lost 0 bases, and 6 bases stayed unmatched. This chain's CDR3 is CASSPRQGFSGNTIYF. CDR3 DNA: TGTGCCAGCAGCCCCCGACAGGGGTTCTCTGGAAACACCATATATTTT.

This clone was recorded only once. In nucleotides, the CDR3 is TGCGCCAGCAGTACGGGACAATACTACGAGCAGTACTTC. Residues: CASSTGQYYEQYF. The V gene is TRBV5-1, the J gene TRBJ2-7, with a weak D call TRBD1 (6 bases). The CDR3 runs 13 residues. V lost 5 bases and J 3 bases, leaving 12 bases between the germline ends. Germline V CDR1 and CDR2: SGHRS, YFSETQ. Filled out from reference TRBV5-1 and TRBJ2-7, the complete variable domain reads KAGVTQTPRYLIKTRGQQVTLSCSPISGHRSVSWYQQTPGQGLQFLFEYFSETQRNKGNFPGRFSGRQFSNSRSEMNVSTLELGDSALYLCASSTGQYYEQYFGPGTRLTVT.

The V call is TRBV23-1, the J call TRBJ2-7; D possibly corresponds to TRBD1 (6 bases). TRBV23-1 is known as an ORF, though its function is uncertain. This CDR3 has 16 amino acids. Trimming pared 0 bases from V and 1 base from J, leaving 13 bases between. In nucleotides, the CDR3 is TGCGCCAGCAGTCAATCGGTCAAGACAGGTTCCTACGAGCAGTACTTC. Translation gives CASSQSVKTGSYEQYF.